The TCR beta chain described here comes from a study of monozygotic twins with inflammatory bowel disease. Study observations and caveats: Healthy co-twins exceeded IBD patients in TCRbeta diversity as measured by inverse Simpson. Versus healthy twins, IBD patients showed fewer clonotypes shared with others, especially with disease activity.

CDR1 SEHNR and CDR2 FQNEAQ come from the germline V gene (reference sequence). The CDR3 runs 16 residues. Two nested PCRs, run for around 15 and 10 cycles, were applied to TCRalpha and TCRbeta cDNA. TCRdb derives one entry per CDR3 protein from the 5' RACE reads, leaving out DNA. This table lists 300,000 to 350,000 distinct CDR3 sequences. After skipping T cell sorting, the authors isolated total RNA from whole blood. As to this clonotype: Its antigen is unknown.

V gene TRBV7-9 combines with J gene TRBJ2-5; checking the TCRdb D call of TRBD2 is not possible without DNA. Sequenced input: blood. This TCR derives from a human donor with ulcerative colitis or Crohn's disease, or a healthy co-twin of an affected twin (not recorded which). The chain's CDR3 is CASSYGSGRVGETQYF. The full variable domain, rest sourced from reference TRBV7-9 and TRBJ2-5, is DTGVSQNPRHKITKRGQNVTFRCDPISEHNRLYWYRQTLGQGPEFLTYFQNEAQLEKSRLLSDRFSAERPKGSFSTLEIQRTEQGDSAMYLCASSYGSGRVGETQYFGPGTRLLVL.